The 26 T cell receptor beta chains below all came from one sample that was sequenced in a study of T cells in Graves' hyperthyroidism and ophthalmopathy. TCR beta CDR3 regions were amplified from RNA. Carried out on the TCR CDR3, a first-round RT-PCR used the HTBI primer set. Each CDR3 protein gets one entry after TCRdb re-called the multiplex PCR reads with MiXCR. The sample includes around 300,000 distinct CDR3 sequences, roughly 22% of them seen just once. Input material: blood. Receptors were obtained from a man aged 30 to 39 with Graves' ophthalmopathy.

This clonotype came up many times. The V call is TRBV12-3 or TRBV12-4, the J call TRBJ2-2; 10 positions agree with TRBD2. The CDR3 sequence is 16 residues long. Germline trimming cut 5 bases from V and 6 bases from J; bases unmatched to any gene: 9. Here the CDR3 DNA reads TGTGCCAGCAGTCACCGAGCGGGAGGGCCTGCCGGGGAGCTGTTTTTT. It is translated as CASSHRAGGPAGELFF.

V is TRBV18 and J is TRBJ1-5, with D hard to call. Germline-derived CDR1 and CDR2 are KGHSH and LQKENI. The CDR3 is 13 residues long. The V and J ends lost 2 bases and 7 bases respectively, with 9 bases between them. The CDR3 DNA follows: TGTGCCAGCTCACCAGCTCAGGAGCAGCCCCAGCATTTT. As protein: CASSPAQEQPQHF. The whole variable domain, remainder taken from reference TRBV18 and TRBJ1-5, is NAGVMQNPRHLVRRRGQEARLRCSPMKGHSHVYWYRQLPEEGLKFMVYLQKENIIDESGMPKERFSAEFPKEGPSILRIQQVVRGDSAAYFCASSPAQEQPQHFGDGTRLSIL.

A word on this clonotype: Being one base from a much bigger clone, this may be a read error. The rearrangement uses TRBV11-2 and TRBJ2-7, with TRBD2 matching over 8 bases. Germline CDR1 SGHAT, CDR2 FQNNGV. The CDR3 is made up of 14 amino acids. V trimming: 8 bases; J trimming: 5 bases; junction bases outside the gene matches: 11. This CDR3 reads CASGARSGSNEQYF. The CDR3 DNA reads TGTGCCAGCGGCGCGCGAAGCGGGAGCAACGAGCAGTACTTC.

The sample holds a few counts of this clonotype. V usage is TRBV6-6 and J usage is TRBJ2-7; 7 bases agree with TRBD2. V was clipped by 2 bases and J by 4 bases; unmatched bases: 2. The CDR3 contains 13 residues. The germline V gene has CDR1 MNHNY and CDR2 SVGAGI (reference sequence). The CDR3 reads CASSYVGGYEQYF. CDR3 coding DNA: TGTGCCAGCAGTTACGTCGGGGGGTACGAGCAGTACTTC.

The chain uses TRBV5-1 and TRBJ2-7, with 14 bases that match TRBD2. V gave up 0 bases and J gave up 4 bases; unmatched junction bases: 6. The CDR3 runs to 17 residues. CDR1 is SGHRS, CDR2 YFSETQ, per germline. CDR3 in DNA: TGCGCCAGCAGCTTGGCCGGGACTAGCGGGAGACTGTACGAGCAGTACTTC. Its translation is CASSLAGTSGRLYEQYF.

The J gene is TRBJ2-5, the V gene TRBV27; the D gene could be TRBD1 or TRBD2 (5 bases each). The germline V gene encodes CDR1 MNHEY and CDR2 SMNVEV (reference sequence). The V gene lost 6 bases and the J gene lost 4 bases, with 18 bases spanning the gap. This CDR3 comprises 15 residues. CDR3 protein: CASSPRWGMLETQYF. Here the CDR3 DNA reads TGTGCCAGCAGCCCCAGGTGGGGGATGCTAGAGACCCAGTACTTC.

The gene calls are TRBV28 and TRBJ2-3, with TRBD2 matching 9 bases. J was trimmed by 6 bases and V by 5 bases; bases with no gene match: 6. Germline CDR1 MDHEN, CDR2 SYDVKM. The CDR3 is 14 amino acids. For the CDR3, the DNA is TGTGCCAGCAGTAGTAGCGGGAGAGGGGATACGCAGTATTTT. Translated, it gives CASSSSGRGDTQYF.

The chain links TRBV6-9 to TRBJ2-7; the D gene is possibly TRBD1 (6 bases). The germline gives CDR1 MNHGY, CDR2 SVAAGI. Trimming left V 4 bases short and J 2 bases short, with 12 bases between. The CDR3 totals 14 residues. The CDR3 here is CASSFTGSAYEQYF. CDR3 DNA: TGTGCCAGCAGTTTTACAGGGTCGGCCTACGAGCAGTACTTC.

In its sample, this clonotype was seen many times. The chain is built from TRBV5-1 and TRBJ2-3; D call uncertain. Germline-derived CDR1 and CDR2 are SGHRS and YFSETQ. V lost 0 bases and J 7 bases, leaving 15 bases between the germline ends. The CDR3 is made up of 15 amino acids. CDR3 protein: CASSLAQDIHNTQYF. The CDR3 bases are TGCGCCAGCAGCTTGGCCCAGGATATCCACAATACGCAGTATTTT.

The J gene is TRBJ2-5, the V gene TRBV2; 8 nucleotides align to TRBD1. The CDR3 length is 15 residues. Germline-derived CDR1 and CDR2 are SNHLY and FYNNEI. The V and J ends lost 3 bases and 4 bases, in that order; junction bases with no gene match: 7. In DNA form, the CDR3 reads TGTGCCAGCAGTGAGAGACAGGGGAGAGTAGAGACCCAGTACTTC. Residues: CASSERQGRVETQYF.

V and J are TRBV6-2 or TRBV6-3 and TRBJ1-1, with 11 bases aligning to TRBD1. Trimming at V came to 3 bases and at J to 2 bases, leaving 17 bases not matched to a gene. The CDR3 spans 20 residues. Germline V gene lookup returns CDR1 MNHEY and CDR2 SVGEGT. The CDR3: CASSYLGQGAPIGINTEAFF. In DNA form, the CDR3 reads TGTGCCAGCAGTTATCTCGGACAGGGGGCGCCGATTGGGATTAACACTGAAGCTTTCTTT.

The CDR3 bases are TGCAGCGTGAAGGGCTACACTGAAGCTTTCTTT. Amino acid sequence: CSVKGYTEAFF. V gene TRBV29-1 combines with J gene TRBJ1-1; D gene ambiguous. Trimming pared 6 bases from V and 3 bases from J, leaving 8 bases between. The CDR3 runs 11 residues. The germline V gene has CDR1 SQVTM and CDR2 ANQGSEA.

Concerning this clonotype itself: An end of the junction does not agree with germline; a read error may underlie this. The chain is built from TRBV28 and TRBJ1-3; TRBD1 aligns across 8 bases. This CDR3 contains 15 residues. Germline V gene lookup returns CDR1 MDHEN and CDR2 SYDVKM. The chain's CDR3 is CASSPLDRAGNTTYF. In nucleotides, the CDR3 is TGTGCCAGCAGTCCCCTGGACAGGGCTGGAAACACCACATATTTT.

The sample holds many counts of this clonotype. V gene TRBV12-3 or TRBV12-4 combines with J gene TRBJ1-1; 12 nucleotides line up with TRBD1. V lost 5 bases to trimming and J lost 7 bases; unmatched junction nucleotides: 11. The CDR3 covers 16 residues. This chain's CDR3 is CASSVRDRGRVGEAFF. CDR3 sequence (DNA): TGTGCCAGCAGTGTCCGGGACAGGGGGCGCGTCGGTGAAGCTTTCTTT.

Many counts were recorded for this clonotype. For the CDR3, the DNA is TGTGCCAGCAGCTCAAGAGGAAACCGCGCCCGGGACGAAAAACTGTTTTTT. It translates to CASSSRGNRARDEKLFF. This rearrangement joins TRBV11-2 to TRBJ1-4, with D possibly matching TRBD1 (5 bases). Trimming removed 4 bases from V and 8 bases from J, with 23 bases in between. Germline loops: CDR1 SGHAT, CDR2 FQNNGV. This CDR3 has 17 amino acids.

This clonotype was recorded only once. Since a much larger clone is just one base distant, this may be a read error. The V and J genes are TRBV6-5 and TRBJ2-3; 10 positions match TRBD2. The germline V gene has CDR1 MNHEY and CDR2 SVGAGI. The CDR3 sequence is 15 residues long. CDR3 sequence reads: CASSYSGRATVTQYF. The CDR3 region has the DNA TGTGCCAGCAGTTACAGCGGGAGGGCCACAGTTACGCAGTATTTT.

The CDR3 region has the DNA TGTGCCAGCAGCCAACTCGGGATTAGCGAGGATACGCAGTATTTT. The encoded protein is CASSQLGISEDTQYF. The chain links TRBV14 to TRBJ2-3, with D tentatively TRBD2 (5 bases). The V gene lost 2 bases and the J gene lost 6 bases, with 15 bases spanning the gap. In germline, CDR1 is SGHDN, CDR2 FVKESK. The CDR3 is 15 residues long.

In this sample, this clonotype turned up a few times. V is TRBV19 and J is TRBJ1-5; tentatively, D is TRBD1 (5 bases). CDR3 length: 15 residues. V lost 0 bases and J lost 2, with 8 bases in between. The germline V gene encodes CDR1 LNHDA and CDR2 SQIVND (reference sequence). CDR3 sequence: CASSIDRAGNQPQHF. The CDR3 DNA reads TGTGCCAGTAGTATAGACAGGGCCGGCAATCAGCCCCAGCATTTT.

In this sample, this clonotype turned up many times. CDR3 sequence (DNA): TGCGCCAGCAGCCCGCCGACAGGGGGATCAGATACGCAGTATTTT. This codes for CASSPPTGGSDTQYF. V gene TRBV5-1 combines with J gene TRBJ2-3, with 9 bases fitting TRBD1. The CDR3 is 15 residues long. Germline lookup yields CDR1 SGHRS and CDR2 YFSETQ. Trimming cost V 4 bases and J 4 bases; bases outside gene matches: 7.

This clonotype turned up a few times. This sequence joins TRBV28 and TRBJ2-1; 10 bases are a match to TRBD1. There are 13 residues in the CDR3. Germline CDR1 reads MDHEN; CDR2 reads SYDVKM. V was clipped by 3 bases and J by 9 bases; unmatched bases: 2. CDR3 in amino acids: CASSFRDRGEQFF. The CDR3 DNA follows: TGTGCCAGCAGTTTTCGGGACAGGGGTGAGCAGTTCTTC. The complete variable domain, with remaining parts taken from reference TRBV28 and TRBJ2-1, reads DVKVTQSSRYLVKRTGEKVFLECVQDMDHENMFWYRQDPGLGLRLIYFSYDVKMKEKGDIPEGYSVSREKKERFSLILESASTNQTSMYLCASSFRDRGEQFFGPGTRLTVL.

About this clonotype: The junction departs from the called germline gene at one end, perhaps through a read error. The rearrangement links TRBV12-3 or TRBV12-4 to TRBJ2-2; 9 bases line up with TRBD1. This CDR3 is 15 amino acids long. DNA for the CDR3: TGTGTCAGCAGATCGGGACAGGGGAACACCGGGGAGCTGTTTTTT. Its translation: CVSRSGQGNTGELFF.

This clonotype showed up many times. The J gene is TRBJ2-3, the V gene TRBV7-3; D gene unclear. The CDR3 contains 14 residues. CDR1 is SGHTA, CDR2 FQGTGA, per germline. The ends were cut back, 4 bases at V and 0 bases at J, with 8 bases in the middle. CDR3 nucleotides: TGTGCCAGCAGCTCATCCCTAAGCACAGATACGCAGTATTTT. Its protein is CASSSSLSTDTQYF. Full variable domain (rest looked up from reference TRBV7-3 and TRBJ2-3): GAGVSQTPSNKVTEKGKYVELRCDPISGHTALYWYRQSLGQGPEFLIYFQGTGAADDSGLPNDRFFAVRPEGSVSTLKIQRTERGDSAVYLCASSSSLSTDTQYFGPGTRLTVL.

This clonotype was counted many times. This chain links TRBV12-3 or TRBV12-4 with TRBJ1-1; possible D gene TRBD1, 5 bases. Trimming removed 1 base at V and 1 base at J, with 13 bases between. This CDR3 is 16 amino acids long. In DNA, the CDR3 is TGTGCCAGCAGTTTAGGGCAGGGACGGCAGAACACTGAAGCTTTCTTT. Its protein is CASSLGQGRQNTEAFF.

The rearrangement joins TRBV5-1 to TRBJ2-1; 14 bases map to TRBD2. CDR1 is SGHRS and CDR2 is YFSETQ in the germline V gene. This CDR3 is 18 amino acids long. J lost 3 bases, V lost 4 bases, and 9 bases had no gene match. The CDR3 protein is CASSPMTSGGGNYNEQFF. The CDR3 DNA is TGCGCCAGCAGCCCGATGACTAGCGGGGGGGGGAACTACAATGAGCAGTTCTTC.

Written as DNA, the CDR3 is TGTGCCAGCAGTGGACTAGCCTACGAGCAGTACTTC. It encodes CASSGLAYEQYF. The rearrangement links TRBV6-1 to TRBJ2-7, with D perhaps matching TRBD2 (6 bases). V lost 4 bases and J 2 bases, leaving 6 bases between the germline ends. The CDR3 has 12 residues. In germline, CDR1 is MNHNS, CDR2 SASEGT.

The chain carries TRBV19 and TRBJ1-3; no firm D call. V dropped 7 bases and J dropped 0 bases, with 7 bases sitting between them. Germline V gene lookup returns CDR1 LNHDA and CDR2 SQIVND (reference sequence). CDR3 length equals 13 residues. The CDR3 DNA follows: TGTGCCAGTAAGCTCAGCTCTGGAAACACCATATATTTT. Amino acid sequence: CASKLSSGNTIYF.